The entry below describes one TCR beta chain. The source of the sample is a study of shared clonotypes between healthy human individuals. The table came from immunoSEQ multiplex PCR; TCRdb's copy has only in-frame clones and leaves some out. The sample includes some 470,000 clones, about 82% of them seen just once. The junction had 6 bases not matched to a gene; V was cut back by 7 bases and J by 3 bases. Germline loops: CDR1 WSHSY, CDR2 SAAADI. This CDR3 has 13 amino acids. Sequencing was carried out using PBMCs. The V gene is TRBV10-2, the J gene TRBJ2-7, with TRBD1 matching 7 bases. The clonotype comes from a woman aged 40 to 49 in good health. Some clones in this sample may be carry-over from other donors' samples. CDR3 sequence reads: CASKQGKDYEQYF. The CDR3 nucleotides read TGCGCCAGCAAACAGGGGAAGGACTACGAGCAGTACTTC.